The clone carrying this T cell receptor beta chain was counted only a few times. MiXCR, applied by TCRdb to the RT-PCR reads, yields one record per CDR3 protein. The repertoire holds about 570,000 distinct CDR3 sequences, with approximately 11% as singletons. The data stem from a study of response to subunit inactivated influenza vaccine. Per germline, CDR1 DFQATT and CDR2 SNEGSKA (reference sequence). Trimming at V came to 6 bases and at J to 0 bases, leaving 7 bases not matched to a gene. The CDR3 consists of 16 residues. The sample also formed part of further work on T cells expressing NK-cell markers. From that study: What made the TCR beta cDNA was 5'RACE template switching with UMIs. Sorted CD3+CD56+NKG2C+, CD3+CD56+NKG2C- and CD3+CD56-NKG2C+ T-cell subsets were beta-chain profiled. Of eight sequenced donors, seven were HCMV-seropositive and one HCMV-seronegative. In several experiments, an anti-gamma-delta TCR antibody restricted sorting to alpha-beta TCR T cells. A range of roughly 1.0-8% of CD8+ T cells consisted of dominant NKG2C+ clonotypes in a handful of donors.

V and J are TRBV20-1 and TRBJ2-3, with 12 bases matching TRBD2. Source: PBMCs from blood, taken on the day of vaccination. The receptor was derived from a man aged 50 to 60 who received an inactivated influenza vaccine. The CDR3 DNA reads TGCAGTGCCCCCTCTCTAGCGGGGGGGAGCACAGATACGCAGTATTTT. This gives the protein CSAPSLAGGSTDTQYF.